The sequence of this T cell receptor beta chain was determined in a study of blood T cells in healthy people across ages. Study observations and caveats: It was found that TCR beta diversity correlated strongly with the percentage of naive T cells.

A second PCR, run for about 6 to 12 cycles, used a sample-barcoded 5' primer plus a J-beta primer mix. A minimum of 2.5 million CDR3-containing paired-end reads was obtained for each sample. Each CDR3 protein gets one entry after TCRdb re-called the 5' RACE reads with MiXCR. Altogether some 730,000 distinct CDR3 sequences are present, approximately 21% being singletons, with the ten largest covering about 22%. From germline, CDR1 is MRHNA and CDR2 SNTAGT. With V trimmed by 5 bases and J by 3 bases, 4 bases remained unmatched. CDR3 length equals 15 residues. In regard to this clonotype: What it binds is unknown.

This sequence joins TRBV6-4 and TRBJ2-2; 9 bases line up with TRBD2. The TCR originated in a man in his 70s in good health. The specimen was blood. The DNA of the CDR3 is TGTGCCAGCAGTCGGACTAGCGCCCACACCGGGGAGCTGTTTTTT. Its protein is CASSRTSAHTGELFF.